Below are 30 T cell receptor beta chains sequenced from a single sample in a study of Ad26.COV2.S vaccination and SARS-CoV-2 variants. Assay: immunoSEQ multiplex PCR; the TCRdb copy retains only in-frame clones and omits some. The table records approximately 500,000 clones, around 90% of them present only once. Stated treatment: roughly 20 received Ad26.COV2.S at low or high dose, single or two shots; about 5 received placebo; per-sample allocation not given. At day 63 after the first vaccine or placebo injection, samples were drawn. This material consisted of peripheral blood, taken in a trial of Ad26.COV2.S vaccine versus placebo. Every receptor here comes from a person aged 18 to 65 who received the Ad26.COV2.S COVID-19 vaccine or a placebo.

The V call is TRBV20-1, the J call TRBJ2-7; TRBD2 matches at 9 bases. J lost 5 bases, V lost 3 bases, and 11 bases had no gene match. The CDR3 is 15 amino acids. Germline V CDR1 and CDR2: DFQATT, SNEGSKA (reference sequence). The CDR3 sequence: CSASKALAGLNEQYF. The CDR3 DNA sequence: TGCAGTGCTAGTAAGGCCCTAGCGGGGCTGAACGAGCAGTACTTC.

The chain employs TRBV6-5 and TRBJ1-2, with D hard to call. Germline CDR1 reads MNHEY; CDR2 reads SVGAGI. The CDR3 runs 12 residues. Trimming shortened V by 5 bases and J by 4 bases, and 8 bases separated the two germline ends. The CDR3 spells CASSPGPYGYTF. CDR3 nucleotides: TGTGCCAGCAGTCCCGGCCCCTATGGCTACACCTTC.

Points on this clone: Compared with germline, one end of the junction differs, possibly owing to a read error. The CDR3 DNA follows: TGCAGCGCTGAACAGGGGTTTCCCTACGAGCAGTACTTC. It codes for CSAEQGFPYEQYF. The chain carries TRBV29-1 and TRBJ2-7; 7 nucleotides line up with TRBD1. This CDR3 is built from 13 residues. Germline V gene sequence: CDR1 SQVTM, CDR2 ANQGSEA.

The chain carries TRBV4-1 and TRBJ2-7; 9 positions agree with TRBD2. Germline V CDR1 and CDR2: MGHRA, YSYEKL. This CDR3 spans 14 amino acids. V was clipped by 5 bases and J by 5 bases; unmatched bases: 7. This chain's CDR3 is CASSGQREVNEQYF. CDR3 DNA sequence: TGCGCCAGCAGCGGCCAGCGGGAGGTGAACGAGCAGTACTTC.

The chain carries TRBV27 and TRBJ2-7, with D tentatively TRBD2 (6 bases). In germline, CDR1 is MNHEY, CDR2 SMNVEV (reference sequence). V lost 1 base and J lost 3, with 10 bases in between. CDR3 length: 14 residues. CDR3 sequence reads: CASSLWGEFYEQYF. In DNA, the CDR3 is TGTGCCAGCAGTTTATGGGGGGAGTTCTACGAGCAGTACTTC.

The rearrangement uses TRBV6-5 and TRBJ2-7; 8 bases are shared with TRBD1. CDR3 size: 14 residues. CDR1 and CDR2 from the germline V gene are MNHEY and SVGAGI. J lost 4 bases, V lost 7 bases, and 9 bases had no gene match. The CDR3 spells CASNLDRVIYEQYF. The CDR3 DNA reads TGTGCCAGCAACCTGGACAGGGTAATATACGAGCAGTACTTC.

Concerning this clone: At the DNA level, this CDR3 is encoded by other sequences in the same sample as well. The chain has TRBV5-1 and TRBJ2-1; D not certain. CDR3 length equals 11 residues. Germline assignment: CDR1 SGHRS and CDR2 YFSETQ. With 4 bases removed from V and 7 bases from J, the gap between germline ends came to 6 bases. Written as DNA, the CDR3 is TGCGCCAGCAGCCTTGGGAATGAGCAGTTCTTC. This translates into CASSLGNEQFF.

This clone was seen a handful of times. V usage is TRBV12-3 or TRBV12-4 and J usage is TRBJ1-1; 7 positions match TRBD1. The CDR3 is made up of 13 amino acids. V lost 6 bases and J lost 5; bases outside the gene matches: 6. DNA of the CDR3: TGTGCCAGCAGCACTACAGGGGTAACTGAAGCTTTCTTT. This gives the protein CASSTTGVTEAFF.

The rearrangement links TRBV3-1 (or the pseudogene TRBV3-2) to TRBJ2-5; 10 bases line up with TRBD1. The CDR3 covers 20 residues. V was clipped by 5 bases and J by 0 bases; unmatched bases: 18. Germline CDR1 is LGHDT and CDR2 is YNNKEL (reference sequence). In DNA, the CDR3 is TGTGCCAGCAGCTATGTTCTTTTGGGTGGGACAGGGGTTTACCAAGAGACCCAGTACTTC. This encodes CASSYVLLGGTGVYQETQYF.

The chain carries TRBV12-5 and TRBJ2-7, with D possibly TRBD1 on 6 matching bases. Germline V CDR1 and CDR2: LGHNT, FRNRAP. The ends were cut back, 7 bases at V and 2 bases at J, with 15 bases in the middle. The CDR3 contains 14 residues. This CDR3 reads CASAGQWFAYEQYF. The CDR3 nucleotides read TGTGCTAGTGCTGGACAGTGGTTTGCCTACGAGCAGTACTTC.

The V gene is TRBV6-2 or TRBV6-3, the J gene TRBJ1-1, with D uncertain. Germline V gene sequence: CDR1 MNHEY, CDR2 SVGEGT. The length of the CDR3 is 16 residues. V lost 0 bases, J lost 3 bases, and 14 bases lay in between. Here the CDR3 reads CASSYSQTALDTEAFF. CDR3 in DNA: TGTGCCAGCAGTTACTCTCAGACCGCGTTGGACACTGAAGCTTTCTTT.

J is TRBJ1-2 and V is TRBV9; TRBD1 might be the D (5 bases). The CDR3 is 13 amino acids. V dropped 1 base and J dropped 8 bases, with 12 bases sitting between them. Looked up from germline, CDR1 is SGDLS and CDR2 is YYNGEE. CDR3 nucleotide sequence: TGTGCCAGCAGCGTACGGGGGAGTACGGGCTACACCTTC. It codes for CASSVRGSTGYTF.

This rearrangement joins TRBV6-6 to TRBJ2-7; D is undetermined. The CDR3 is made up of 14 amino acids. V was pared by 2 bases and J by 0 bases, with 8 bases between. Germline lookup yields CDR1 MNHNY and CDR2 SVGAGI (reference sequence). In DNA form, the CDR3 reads TGTGCCAGCAGTTACAATACAGTCTCCTACGAGCAGTACTTC. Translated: CASSYNTVSYEQYF.

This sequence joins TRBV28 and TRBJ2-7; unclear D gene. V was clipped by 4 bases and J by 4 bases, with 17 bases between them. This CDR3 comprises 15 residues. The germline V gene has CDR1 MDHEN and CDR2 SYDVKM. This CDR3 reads CASSSYTYSAYEQYF. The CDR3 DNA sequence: TGTGCCAGCAGTTCTTACACGTATAGTGCTTACGAGCAGTACTTC.

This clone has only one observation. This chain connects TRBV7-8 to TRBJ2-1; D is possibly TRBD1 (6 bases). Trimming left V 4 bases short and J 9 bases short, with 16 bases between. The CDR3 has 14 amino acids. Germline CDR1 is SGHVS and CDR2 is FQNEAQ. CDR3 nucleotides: TGTGCCAGCAGCTCGATTCGACAGGCGGGTGAGCAGTTCTTC. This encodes CASSSIRQAGEQFF.

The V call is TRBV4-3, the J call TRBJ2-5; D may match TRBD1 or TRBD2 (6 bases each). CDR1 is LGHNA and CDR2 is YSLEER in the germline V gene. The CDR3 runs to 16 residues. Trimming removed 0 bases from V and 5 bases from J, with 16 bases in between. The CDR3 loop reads CASSQEEQGLVETQYF. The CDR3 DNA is TGCGCCAGCAGCCAAGAAGAACAGGGACTCGTGGAGACCCAGTACTTC.

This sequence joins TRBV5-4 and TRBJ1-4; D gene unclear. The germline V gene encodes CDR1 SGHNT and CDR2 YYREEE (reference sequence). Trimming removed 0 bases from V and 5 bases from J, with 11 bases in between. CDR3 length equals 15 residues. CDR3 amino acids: CASSLGPTGNEKLFF. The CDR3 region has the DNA TGTGCCAGCAGCTTGGGGCCCACGGGGAATGAAAAACTGTTTTTT.

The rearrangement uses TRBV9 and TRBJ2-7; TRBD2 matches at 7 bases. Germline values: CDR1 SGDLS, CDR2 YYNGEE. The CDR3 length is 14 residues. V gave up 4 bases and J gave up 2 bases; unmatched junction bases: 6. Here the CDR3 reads CASSPLATPYEQYF. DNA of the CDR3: TGTGCCAGCAGCCCACTAGCGACGCCCTACGAGCAGTACTTC.

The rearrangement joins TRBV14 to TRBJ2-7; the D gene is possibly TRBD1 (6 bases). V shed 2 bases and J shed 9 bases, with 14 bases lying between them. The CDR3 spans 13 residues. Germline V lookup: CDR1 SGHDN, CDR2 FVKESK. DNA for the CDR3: TGTGCCAGCAGCCAAAGTAATGGGGGCAGGCAGTACTTC. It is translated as CASSQSNGGRQYF.

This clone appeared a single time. In DNA, the CDR3 is TGCGCCAGCAGCCAAGATTTGGGACTAGGGAATGAGCAGTTCTTC. Amino acids: CASSQDLGLGNEQFF. The chain is built from TRBV4-3 and TRBJ2-1, with 8 bases lining up with TRBD2. The CDR3 spans 15 residues. CDR1 is LGHNA and CDR2 is YSLEER in the germline V gene. The V segment lost 0 bases and the J segment 7 bases; nucleotides outside the gene matches: 5.

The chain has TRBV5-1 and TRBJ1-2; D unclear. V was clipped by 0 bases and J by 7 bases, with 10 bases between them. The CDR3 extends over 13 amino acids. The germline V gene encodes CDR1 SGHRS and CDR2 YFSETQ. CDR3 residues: CASSLAGQPGYTF. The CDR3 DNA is TGCGCCAGCAGCTTGGCCGGGCAGCCTGGCTACACCTTC.

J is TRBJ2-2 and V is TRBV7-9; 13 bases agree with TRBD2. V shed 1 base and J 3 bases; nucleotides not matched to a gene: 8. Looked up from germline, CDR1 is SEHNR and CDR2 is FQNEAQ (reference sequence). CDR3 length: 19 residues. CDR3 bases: TGTGCCAGCAGCTTAGAAGGACTAGCGGGAGAGGGTGACACCGGGGAGCTGTTTTTT. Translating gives CASSLEGLAGEGDTGELFF.

The CDR3 here is CASRPPTGGNSPLHF. As DNA, the CDR3 is TGTGCCAGCAGACCCCCGACAGGGGGCAATTCACCCCTCCACTTT. The gene calls are TRBV28 and TRBJ1-6, with 10 nucleotides matching TRBD1. This CDR3 is built from 15 residues. V lost 6 bases and J lost 7; bases outside the gene matches: 6. Germline CDR1 is MDHEN and CDR2 is SYDVKM.

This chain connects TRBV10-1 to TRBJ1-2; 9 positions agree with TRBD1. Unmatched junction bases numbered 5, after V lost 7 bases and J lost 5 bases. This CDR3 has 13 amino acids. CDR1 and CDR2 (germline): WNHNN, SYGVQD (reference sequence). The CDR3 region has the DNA TGCGCCAGCAACGGGACAGGGCTATATGGCTACACCTTC. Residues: CASNGTGLYGYTF.

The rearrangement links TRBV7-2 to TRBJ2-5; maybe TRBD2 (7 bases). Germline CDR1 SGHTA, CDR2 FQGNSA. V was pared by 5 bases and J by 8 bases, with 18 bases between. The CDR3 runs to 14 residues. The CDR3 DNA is TGTGCCAGCAGCCCCTCGGGGGGCGGGAGAACCCAGTACTTC. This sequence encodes CASSPSGGGRTQYF.

The CDR3 region has the DNA TGTGCCAGCAGCTTAGGGTCAGCTAGCAATCAGCCCCAGCATTTT. This sequence encodes CASSLGSASNQPQHF. This rearrangement joins TRBV7-6 to TRBJ1-5; D ambiguous. V lost 1 base, J lost 0 bases, and 7 bases lay in between. CDR1 SGHVS and CDR2 FNYEAQ come from the germline V gene. The CDR3 is 15 amino acids.

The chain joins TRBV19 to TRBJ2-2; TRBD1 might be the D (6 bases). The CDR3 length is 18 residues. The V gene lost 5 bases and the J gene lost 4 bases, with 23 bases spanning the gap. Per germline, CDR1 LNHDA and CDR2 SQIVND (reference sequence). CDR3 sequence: CASSPQLSGRGGTGELFF. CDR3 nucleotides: TGTGCCAGTAGTCCTCAGCTGTCGGGGAGAGGGGGCACCGGGGAGCTGTTTTTT.

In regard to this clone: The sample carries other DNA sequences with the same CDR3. The CDR3 protein is CASSRDGSNQPQHF. As DNA, the CDR3 is TGCGCCAGCAGCCGGGACGGTTCCAATCAGCCCCAGCATTTT. The chain is built from TRBV5-1 and TRBJ1-5, with a possible D match to TRBD1 (5 bases). The V gene's germline CDR1 is SGHRS and CDR2 YFSETQ. The CDR3 is made up of 14 amino acids. V lost 4 bases, J lost 3 bases, and 11 bases lay in between.

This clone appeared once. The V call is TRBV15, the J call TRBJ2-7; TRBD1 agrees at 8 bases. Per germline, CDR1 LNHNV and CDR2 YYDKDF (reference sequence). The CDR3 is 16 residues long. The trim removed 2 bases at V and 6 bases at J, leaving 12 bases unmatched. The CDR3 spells CATSRPNRDRPREQYF. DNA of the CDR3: TGTGCCACCAGCAGACCAAACCGGGACAGGCCTCGCGAGCAGTACTTC.

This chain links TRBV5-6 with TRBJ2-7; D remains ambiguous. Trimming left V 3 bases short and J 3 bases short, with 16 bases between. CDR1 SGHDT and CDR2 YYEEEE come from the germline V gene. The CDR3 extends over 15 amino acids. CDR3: CASSSQPTDIYEQYF. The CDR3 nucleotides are TGTGCCAGCAGCTCTCAACCAACAGATATCTACGAGCAGTACTTC.